At least ten counts were recorded for the clone carrying this T cell receptor beta chain. This sample stems from a study of T-cell reconstitution after alpha-beta-depleted transplantation in children. V lost 0 bases, J lost 8 bases, and 8 bases lay in between. The CDR3 loop spans 13 amino acids. Per the germline V gene, CDR1 is KGHSH and CDR2 is LQKENI. The TCRbeta library incorporated unique molecular identifiers. TCRdb processed the PCR reads anew with MiXCR; each CDR3 protein has one entry. The sample includes about 72,000 distinct CDR3 sequences, about 7.3% of them seen just once. The sample was PBMCs from the stem cell graft donor, taken from the stem cell graft. V and J are TRBV18 and TRBJ2-1, with D maybe TRBD2 (6 bases). This TCR came from a human donor who donated a stem cell graft to a child with acute lymphoblastic leukemia. In nucleotides, the CDR3 is TGTGCCAGCTCACCACCGGGAGGTTATGAGCAGTTCTTC. This encodes CASSPPGGYEQFF.